This is a list of T cell receptor beta chains from one sample in a study of blood T cell repertoires in COVID-19. The data were produced by immunoSEQ multiplex PCR, yet TCRdb's version contains in-frame clones alone and is incomplete. The sample has 220,000 or so clones, 84% seen once. The specimen was peripheral blood. These receptors were collected from a man aged 30 to 45 with active or convalescent COVID-19. Both conserved end residues are part of each CDR3. The order of the fields is CDR3 length, V gene, D gene, J gene, clone size, CDR3 DNA, CDR3 protein. The D gene is left open where the match is weak. The size of a clone is reported for some rows only, either as once, few or many, or as a class for expanded clones.

15	TRBV9	NA	TRBJ2-7	NA	TGTGCCAGCAGCGTAGGGGAAGGGACAATCTACGAGCAGTACTTC	CASSVGEGTIYEQYF
17	TRBV10-3	TRBD2	TRBJ2-3	NA	TGTGCCATCAGCTGGGCTAGCGGGGGGGCCGGCACAGATACGCAGTATTTT	CAISWASGGAGTDTQYF
16	TRBV4-1	TRBD2	TRBJ2-1	NA	TGCGCCAGCAGCCAAGGCACTAGCGCCATCCAAAATGAGCAGTTCTTC	CASSQGTSAIQNEQFF
13	TRBV6-2/TRBV6-3	TRBD1	TRBJ2-7	NA	TGTGCCAGCAGTATAAGGGGGCCCTACGAGCAGTACTTC	CASSIRGPYEQYF
14	TRBV5-4	TRBD1	TRBJ2-7	NA	TGTGCCAGCAGCTCTAGACAGGGCTCCTACGAGCAGTACTTC	CASSSRQGSYEQYF
16	TRBV7-2	TRBD1	TRBJ1-1	NA	TGTGCCAGCAGCCCCGTGAGGACGGGACAGGGGAAACAAGCTTTCTTT	CASSPVRTGQGKQAFF
14	TRBV2	NA	TRBJ2-3	few	TGTGCCAGCAGTGGGGGCCTGAGCACAGATACGCAGTATTTT	CASSGGLSTDTQYF
17	TRBV11-3	NA	TRBJ2-6	NA	TGTGCCAGCAGCTTAGAGGTGGGCTCCTCTGGGGCCAACGTCCTGACTTTC	CASSLEVGSSGANVLTF
14	TRBV5-1	TRBD2	TRBJ2-7	once	TGCGCCAGCAGCTTGGAGGGACTAGCTCACGAGCAGTACTTC	CASSLEGLAHEQYF
15	TRBV15	NA	TRBJ1-2	NA	TGTGCCACCAGCAGAGATAACTATGGGACTTATGGCTACACCTTC	CATSRDNYGTYGYTF
12	TRBV29-1	NA	TRBJ1-1	once	TGCAGCGTTGAAGGGACAACTGTTGAAGCTTTCTTT	CSVEGTTVEAFF
14	TRBV28	NA	TRBJ2-7	NA	TGTGCCAGCAGTTTATCCAGGGCTCTATCCGAGCAGTACTTC	CASSLSRALSEQYF
14	TRBV28	NA	TRBJ1-2	NA	TGTGCCAGCAGTTTTGATCGGACAGACTATGGCTACACCTTC	CASSFDRTDYGYTF
15	TRBV5-8	TRBD1	TRBJ2-1	NA	TGTGCCAGCAGCCCCGGGACAGTGTCCTACAATGAGCAGTTCTTC	CASSPGTVSYNEQFF
14	TRBV7-2	TRBD2	TRBJ2-3	few	TGTGCCAGCAGCGCCACACTAGCGGGATATACGCAGTATTTT	CASSATLAGYTQYF
16	TRBV19	TRBD2	TRBJ2-1	NA	TGTGCCAGTAGTAAACCGGGACTAGCGGCCCTCAATGAGCAGTTCTTC	CASSKPGLAALNEQFF
15	TRBV5-8	TRBD1	TRBJ2-5	NA	TGTGCCAGCAGCTTGGAAGGGGGCGGTTGGGAGACCCAGTACTTC	CASSLEGGGWETQYF
13	TRBV6-2/TRBV6-3	TRBD1	TRBJ1-2	NA	TGTGCCAGCAGTTACGACAGGGTGTTTGGCTACACCTTC	CASSYDRVFGYTF
18	TRBV7-6	NA	TRBJ2-6	NA	TGTGCCAGCAGCCCCACCCCCGTTACAGGCGCTGGGGCCAACGTCCTGACTTTC	CASSPTPVTGAGANVLTF
19	TRBV3-1/TRBV3-2	TRBD2	TRBJ2-6	NA	TGTGCCAGCAGCCCCGGGACTAGCGGGAGGGCCGCAGGGGCCAACGTCCTGACTTTC	CASSPGTSGRAAGANVLTF
16	TRBV2	TRBD1	TRBJ2-2	few	TGTGCCAGCATGGACCCGGGACAGGGACTGGCCGGGGAGCTGTTTTTT	CASMDPGQGLAGELFF
12	TRBV7-9	NA	TRBJ1-6	NA	TGTGCCAGCAGCTTAGGACAGTCACCCCTCCACTTT	CASSLGQSPLHF
14	TRBV27	NA	TRBJ1-1	NA	TGTGCCAGCAGTTTATCGGCCAGGGTTGGGCAAGCTTTCTTT	CASSLSARVGQAFF
14	TRBV5-8	NA	TRBJ1-6	NA	TGTGCCAGCACTTCTAATACAGGGAGCCCACCCCTCCACTTT	CASTSNTGSPPLHF
17	TRBV3-1/TRBV3-2	TRBD2	TRBJ2-1	NA	TGTGCCAGCAGCCAAGATTCGGTGCTAGCGGGATACAATGAGCAGTTCTTC	CASSQDSVLAGYNEQFF
16	TRBV7-9	TRBD2	TRBJ2-5	NA	TGTGCCAGCAGCTCCCCGGGGGGACCTGACCAAGAGACCCAGTACTTC	CASSSPGGPDQETQYF
16	TRBV7-2	TRBD2	TRBJ2-7	NA	TGTGCCAGCAGCTTAGAGGGTGTGGGGGGGTCCTACGAGCAGTACTTC	CASSLEGVGGSYEQYF
15	TRBV24-1	NA	TRBJ2-1	many	TGTGCCACCAGTGATTTGCAGGGGGGTGACAATGAGCAGTTCTTC	CATSDLQGGDNEQFF
16	TRBV19	NA	TRBJ1-5	NA	TGTGCCAGTAGTATTCGGGTAGTGCTGATCAATCAGCCCCAGCATTTT	CASSIRVVLINQPQHF
15	TRBV6-5	NA	TRBJ2-6	NA	TGTGCCATTGGGGCGTGGCGCCCTGGGGCCAACGTCCTGACTTTC	CAIGAWRPGANVLTF
15	TRBV7-2	NA	TRBJ2-3	NA	TGTGCCAGCAGGATAGGGAGCGGGTCCTCAGATACGCAGTATTTT	CASRIGSGSSDTQYF
14	TRBV5-1	NA	TRBJ1-2	once	TGCGCCAGCAGCTTGGTTCCCCGGGGGGAGGGCTACACCTTC	CASSLVPRGEGYTF
12	TRBV7-2	NA	TRBJ1-2	NA	TGTGCCAGCAGCGAACAGGGTTATGGCTACACCTTC	CASSEQGYGYTF
12	TRBV14	NA	TRBJ2-4	NA	TGTGCCAGCAGCCAAGGGGGGCCCATTCAGTACTTC	CASSQGGPIQYF
15	TRBV7-8	TRBD2	TRBJ2-7	NA	TGTGCCAGCAGCGACCTAGCGGGGAACTCCTACGAGCAGTACTTC	CASSDLAGNSYEQYF
13	TRBV19	NA	TRBJ2-7	NA	TGTGCTTGTTCAACACAGGGCGGCTACGAGCAGTACTTC	CACSTQGGYEQYF
15	TRBV6-5	TRBD1	TRBJ1-5	NA	TGTGCCAGCGTAGACGGACAGGGGATTTCCCAGCCCCAGCATTTT	CASVDGQGISQPQHF
14	TRBV3-1/TRBV3-2	NA	TRBJ2-3	NA	TGTGCCAGCAGCCAAGCCTCTAGCACAGATACGCAGTATTTT	CASSQASSTDTQYF
11	TRBV20-1	NA	TRBJ2-7	NA	TGCAGTGCCATTACCCAGGTCTCCCAGTACTTC	CSAITQVSQYF
15	TRBV15	TRBD1	TRBJ2-3	NA	TGTGCCACCAGCAGGGATGGACAGGGCACAGATACGCAGTATTTT	CATSRDGQGTDTQYF
13	TRBV29-1	NA	TRBJ1-1	once	TGCAGCGTGGCAAAGGGGACACTCACTGAAGCTTTCTTT	CSVAKGTLTEAFF
17	TRBV28	NA	TRBJ2-1	NA	TGTGCCAGCAGTTTCTACCAGGGGTCAACGGGGAACAATGAGCAGTTCTTC	CASSFYQGSTGNNEQFF
13	TRBV19	NA	TRBJ1-1	NA	TGTGCCAGTAGTAAGCCAGCGGTCACTGAAGCTTTCTTT	CASSKPAVTEAFF
15	TRBV15	NA	TRBJ2-7	few	TGTGCCACCAGCATCTCCCGGACAGCCCGAGGAGAGCAGTACTTC	CATSISRTARGEQYF